This T cell receptor beta chain originates from a study of blood T cell repertoires in COVID-19. As handled by the study authors: Reference gene primer amplification gave estimated nucleated cell counts. Sequencing used immunoSEQ multiplex PCR; TCRdb keeps in-frame clones, though not all of them. That table supplies the V and J calls and clone size; D and trimming were determined from the DNA. The data hold approximately 270,000 clones, with nearly 90% observed a single time. This clone was detected ten times or more. Losses at the gene ends were 6 bases for V and 3 bases for J; bases not matched to a gene: 3. CDR1 is MGHDK and CDR2 is SYGVNS in the germline V gene. The length of the CDR3 is 13 residues. In Cohort 3, a recovered donor had either two negative PCRs, clearance, or symptom resolution.

This receptor was identified in a woman between 55 and 75 years old who had recovered from COVID-19. Sequences were obtained from PBMCs or T cells enriched from blood (not recorded which). The V call is TRBV25-1, the J call TRBJ1-1; 8 bases align to TRBD1. The CDR3, as DNA: TGTGCCAGCAGCCAGGGGGCGTACACTGAAGCTTTCTTT. Translation: CASSQGAYTEAFF.